A selection of T cell receptor beta chains follows, all from one sample in a study of cytomegalovirus exposure and HLA in healthy donors. This table comes from immunoSEQ multiplex PCR, and its TCRdb copy is limited to in-frame clones, with some not included. The sample lists roughly 120,000 clones; roughly 83% were seen once. Sequencing was carried out using PBMCs. The source is a young man in good health and CMV-seropositive. Both conserved end residues are part of each CDR3. D genes are given only for firm matches. The size entry is marked missing in some rows and otherwise reads once, few, many or a size class.

J gene	D gene	clone size	V gene	CDR3 protein	CDR3 DNA
TRBJ1-5	TRBD1	NA	TRBV18	CASSSDRARNQPQHF	TGTGCCAGCTCATCAGACAGGGCCCGCAATCAGCCCCAGCATTTT
TRBJ1-2	TRBD1	NA	TRBV5-1	CASSLAMGQNYGYTF	TGCGCCAGCAGCTTGGCCATGGGACAGAACTATGGCTACACCTTC
TRBJ2-3	NA	few	TRBV7-2	CASSPRDTQYF	TGTGCCAGCAGCCCCAGGGATACGCAGTATTTT
TRBJ2-7	TRBD1	NA	TRBV28	CASTLGRLGQARFIQYF	TGTGCCAGCACCCTAGGACGTCTAGGACAGGCTCGTTTTATCCAGTACTTC
TRBJ1-6	NA	once	TRBV7-9	CSSSLGRGANSPLHF	TGTTCCAGCAGCTTAGGGCGGGGGGCGAATTCACCCCTCCACTTT
TRBJ2-7	TRBD1	NA	TRBV15	CATSRETHRGAYEQYF	TGTGCCACCAGCAGAGAGACCCACAGGGGAGCCTACGAGCAGTACTTC
TRBJ1-1	NA	once	TRBV4-3	CASSQEGRSQSMNTEAFF	TGCGCCAGCAGCCAAGAAGGTCGTTCACAGAGTATGAACACTGAAGCTTTCTTT
TRBJ2-1	TRBD2	NA	TRBV5-1	CASSFGSGGAYNEQFF	TGCGCCAGCAGCTTTGGTAGCGGGGGGGCCTACAATGAGCAGTTCTTC
TRBJ2-5	NA	NA	TRBV7-8	CASSSLGNRVETQYF	TGTGCCAGCAGCTCTCTAGGGAACAGGGTAGAGACCCAGTACTTC
TRBJ1-2	TRBD1	few	TRBV9	CASSPQTGNYYGYTF	TGTGCCAGCAGCCCCCAGACAGGGAACTACTATGGCTACACCTTC
TRBJ2-7	NA	NA	TRBV28	CASSSLRVRGEQYF	TGTGCCAGCAGTTCCCTCCGAGTGCGCGGGGAGCAGTACTTC
TRBJ1-1	TRBD1	few	TRBV4-2	CASSERQGHMNTEAFF	TGTGCCAGCAGCGAAAGACAGGGACATATGAACACTGAAGCTTTCTTT
TRBJ2-3	NA	NA	TRBV7-2	CASRYTGSHTQYF	TGTGCCAGCAGGTACACAGGGTCCCATACGCAGTATTTT
TRBJ1-1	NA	NA	TRBV28	CASSSGITEAFF	TGTGCCAGCAGTTCAGGGATCACTGAAGCTTTCTTT
TRBJ1-4	NA	NA	TRBV30	CAWTRDNEKLFF	TGTGCCTGGACGAGGGATAATGAAAAACTGTTTTTT
TRBJ1-5	TRBD1	NA	TRBV9	CASSLTGGYNQPQHF	TGTGCCAGCAGCCTTACAGGGGGTTATAATCAGCCCCAGCATTTT
TRBJ2-3	TRBD2	NA	TRBV5-1	CASSPRTGGGVTDTQYF	TGCGCCAGCAGCCCCCGGACTGGCGGGGGGGTGACAGATACGCAGTATTTT
TRBJ2-7	NA	once	TRBV7-2	CASSSSGPYEQYF	TGTGCCAGCAGCTCAAGCGGTCCCTACGAGCAGTACTTC
TRBJ1-1	TRBD1	NA	TRBV18	CASSPNGQEAAFF	TGTGCCAGCTCACCAAACGGACAGGAGGCAGCTTTCTTT
TRBJ2-1	NA	few	TRBV7-9	CASSLPFYEQFF	TGTGCCAGCAGCTTGCCATTCTACGAGCAGTTCTTC
TRBJ2-7	TRBD2	NA	TRBV27	CASSPRTSGRAWDEQYF	TGTGCCAGCAGTCCCAGGACTAGCGGGAGGGCCTGGGACGAGCAGTACTTC
TRBJ2-2	TRBD2	NA	TRBV5-1	CASSQTSGGNTGELFF	TGCGCCAGCAGCCAGACTAGCGGGGGGAACACCGGGGAGCTGTTTTTT
TRBJ2-7	TRBD2	NA	TRBV6-6	CASRGVAGGSSYEQYF	TGTGCCAGCAGGGGGGTAGCGGGAGGGTCCTCCTACGAGCAGTACTTC
TRBJ2-7	TRBD2	once	TRBV5-1	CASSLGRESYEQYF	TGCGCCAGCAGCTTGGGGCGGGAGAGCTACGAGCAGTACTTC
TRBJ1-2	NA	few	TRBV5-4	CASSPGGDGLRGYTF	TGTGCCAGCAGCCCTGGGGGGGACGGTCTTCGGGGCTACACCTTC
TRBJ2-1	NA	NA	TRBV30	CAWNRAAGNEQFF	TGTGCCTGGAACAGGGCCGCGGGTAATGAGCAGTTCTTC
TRBJ2-3	NA	NA	TRBV5-4	CASSRGGQPSTDTQYF	TGTGCCAGCAGCAGGGGCGGCCAACCTAGCACAGATACGCAGTATTTT
TRBJ1-5	NA	few	TRBV6-5	CASSYPGTRGNQPQHF	TGTGCCAGCAGTTACCCCGGGACAAGAGGCAATCAGCCCCAGCATTTT
TRBJ2-3	TRBD2	NA	TRBV7-2	CASSLVGGGAVDTQYF	TGTGCCAGCAGCTTAGTTGGCGGGGGGGCCGTAGATACGCAGTATTTT
TRBJ1-5	TRBD1	NA	TRBV18	CASSQTGGDQPQHF	TGTGCCAGCTCACAGACAGGGGGGGATCAGCCCCAGCATTTT
TRBJ2-2	NA	NA	TRBV15	CATSPRDVTGELFF	TGTGCCACCAGCCCCAGGGATGTTACCGGGGAGCTGTTTTTT
TRBJ2-5	TRBD1	NA	TRBV5-1	CASSSGRFGTGEYF	TGCGCCAGCAGCTCCGGGAGGTTTGGGACAGGGGAGTACTTC
TRBJ2-1	TRBD2	once	TRBV6-4	CASSDSGGREQFF	TGTGCCAGCAGTGACTCTGGCGGGAGGGAGCAGTTCTTC
TRBJ1-1	NA	NA	TRBV7-9	CASSSQGREAFF	TGTGCCAGCAGCTCACAGGGCAGGGAAGCTTTCTTT
TRBJ1-3	TRBD1	NA	TRBV10-3	CAISQGVSSGNTIYF	TGTGCCATCAGCCAGGGGGTAAGCTCTGGAAACACCATATATTTT
TRBJ1-3	NA	NA	TRBV7-6	CASQGSGNTIYF	TGTGCCAGCCAGGGGTCTGGAAACACCATATATTTT
TRBJ2-7	NA	NA	TRBV6-1	CASSEMWLEYEQYF	TGTGCCAGCAGTGAAATGTGGCTTGAATACGAGCAGTACTTC
TRBJ2-2	TRBD2	NA	TRBV6-4	CASSDSTSGGYPGELFF	TGTGCCAGCAGTGACTCGACTAGCGGGGGGTATCCCGGGGAGCTGTTTTTT
TRBJ1-1	NA	NA	TRBV5-4	CASSPGVASGTEAFF	TGTGCCAGCAGTCCCGGGGTCGCCTCGGGCACTGAAGCTTTCTTT
TRBJ1-1	TRBD1	NA	TRBV5-1	CASGKRDRQNTEAFF	TGCGCCAGCGGCAAACGGGACAGACAGAACACTGAAGCTTTCTTT
TRBJ1-5	TRBD1	NA	TRBV4-3	CASSLGQGIQPQHF	TGCGCCAGCAGCCTAGGACAGGGGATCCAGCCCCAGCATTTT
TRBJ1-2	NA	NA	TRBV5-6	CASSLGGGYTF	TGTGCCAGCAGCTTGGGCGGTGGCTACACCTTC
TRBJ2-5	NA	NA	TRBV4-1	CASSQDELKTQYF	TGCGCCAGCAGCCAAGACGAGTTAAAGACCCAGTACTTC
TRBJ1-5	NA	once	TRBV6-5	CASSPEGIGNQPQHF	TGTGCCAGCAGTCCGGAGGGGATCGGCAATCAGCCCCAGCATTTT
TRBJ2-5	NA	NA	TRBV9	CASSRGPGETQYF	TGTGCCAGCAGCCGAGGGCCGGGGGAGACCCAGTACTTC
TRBJ2-7	TRBD1	NA	TRBV6-5	CASAGQGVYEQYF	TGTGCCAGCGCCGGACAGGGGGTCTACGAGCAGTACTTC